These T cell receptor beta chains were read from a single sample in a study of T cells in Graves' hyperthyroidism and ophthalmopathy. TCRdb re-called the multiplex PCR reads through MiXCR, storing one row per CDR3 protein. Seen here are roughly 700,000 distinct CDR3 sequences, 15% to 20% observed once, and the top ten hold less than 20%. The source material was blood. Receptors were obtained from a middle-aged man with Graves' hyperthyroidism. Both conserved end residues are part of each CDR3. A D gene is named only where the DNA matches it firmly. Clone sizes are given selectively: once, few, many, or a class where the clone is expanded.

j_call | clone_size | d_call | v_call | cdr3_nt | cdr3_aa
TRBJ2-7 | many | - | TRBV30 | TGTGCCTGGAGTGCCGAGGGAGGCTACGAGCAGTACTTC | CAWSAEGGYEQYF
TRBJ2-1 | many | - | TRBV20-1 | TGCAGTGCTAGTCGCTTTAGCTCCTACAATGAGCAGTTCTTC | CSASRFSSYNEQFF
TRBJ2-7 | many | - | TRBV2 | TGTGCCAGCAGTGGACGGCACGGAAGTTACGAGCAGTACTTC | CASSGRHGSYEQYF
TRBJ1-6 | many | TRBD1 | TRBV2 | TGTGCCAGCAGAGGGGGGACAGATTATTCACCCCTCCACTTT | CASRGGTDYSPLHF
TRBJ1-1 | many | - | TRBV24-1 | TGTGCCACCAGTGATTTTGGCACTGAAGCTTTCTTT | CATSDFGTEAFF
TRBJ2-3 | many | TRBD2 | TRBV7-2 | TGTGCCAGCAGCTTAGTAAAGCGGGAGGGCACAGATACGCAGTATTTT | CASSLVKREGTDTQYF
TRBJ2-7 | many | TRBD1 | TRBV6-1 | TGTGCCAGCATATCCTCCTACGGGACAGGGTTCTACGAGCAGTACTTC | CASISSYGTGFYEQYF
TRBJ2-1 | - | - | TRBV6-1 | TGTGCCAGCAGTGAAGTTCCTGGGCAGTTCTTC | CASSEVPGQFF
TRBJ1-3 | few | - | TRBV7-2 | TGTGCCAGCAGCTTAGAAGATTCTCCGAACTCTGGAAACACCATATATTTT | CASSLEDSPNSGNTIYF
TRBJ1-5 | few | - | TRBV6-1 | TGTGCCAGCAACGGTCTCTATAGCAATCAGCCCCAGCATTTT | CASNGLYSNQPQHF
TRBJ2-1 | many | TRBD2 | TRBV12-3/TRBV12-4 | TGTGCCAGCAGTTTAAAGGCTAGCGGGAGGTTCGATGAGCAGTTCTTC | CASSLKASGRFDEQFF
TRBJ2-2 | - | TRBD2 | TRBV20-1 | TGCAGTGCTAGAGATCAACGGGAGGGAGACACCGGGGAGCTGTTTTTT | CSARDQREGDTGELFF
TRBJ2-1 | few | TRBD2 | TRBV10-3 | TGTGCCATCAGTGAGTCGAGCGGGAGGACTACCAATGAGCAGTTCTTC | CAISESSGRTTNEQFF
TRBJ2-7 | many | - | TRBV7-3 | TGTGCCAGCAGCTTTTCTCAAGGGTTCGAGCAGTACTTC | CASSFSQGFEQYF
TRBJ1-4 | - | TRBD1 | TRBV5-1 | TGCGCCAGCGCTACAGGGGTTCGTGAAAAACTGTTTTTT | CASATGVREKLFF
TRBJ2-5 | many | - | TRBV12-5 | TGTGCTAGTGGTTTGGCCTCCGGGACCCAAAGAGAGACCCAGTACTTC | CASGLASGTQRETQYF
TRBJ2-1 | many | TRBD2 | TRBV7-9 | TGTGCCAGCAGCCCTCGGACTAGCGGGAGGGACAATGAGCAGTTCTTC | CASSPRTSGRDNEQFF
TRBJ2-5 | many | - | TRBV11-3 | TGTGCCAGCAGCTCCGGACTGCAACAAGAGACCCAGTACTTC | CASSSGLQQETQYF
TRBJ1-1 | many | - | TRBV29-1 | TGCAGCGTTGGCTTAGGTGAAGCTTTCTTT | CSVGLGEAFF
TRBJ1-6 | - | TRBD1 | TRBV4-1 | TGCGCCAGCAGCCAAGGGTCGGGACAGGGGGGTATTTCACCCCTCCACTTT | CASSQGSGQGGISPLHF
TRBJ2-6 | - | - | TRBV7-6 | TGTGCCAGCAGCTCCTGGAAGGCTGGGGCCAACGTCCTGACTTTC | CASSSWKAGANVLTF
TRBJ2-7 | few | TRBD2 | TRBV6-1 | TGTGCCAGCACCAATACGGGGGGGGGGGCCTACGAGCAGTACTTC | CASTNTGGGAYEQYF
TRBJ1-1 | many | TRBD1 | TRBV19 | TGTGCCAGTAGCCCTCAGAGGGGGCTCACTGAAGCTTTCTTT | CASSPQRGLTEAFF
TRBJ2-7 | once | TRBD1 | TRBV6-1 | TGTGCCAGCAGTGCCCCGGGACAGGGAGAGAGGTACGAGCAGTACTTC | CASSAPGQGERYEQYF
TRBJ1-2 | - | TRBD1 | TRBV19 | TGTGCCAGTAGTATGATCGGACAGGGGACACCTGCCCCCTATGGCTACACCTTC | CASSMIGQGTPAPYGYTF
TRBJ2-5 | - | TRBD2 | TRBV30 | TGTGCCTGGAGTATGGGGGCTAGCGGGAGTGGCCAAGAGACCCAGTACTTC | CAWSMGASGSGQETQYF
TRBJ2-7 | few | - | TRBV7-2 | TGTGCCAGCAGCTTAGCCGGGACGTCCAACTACGAGCAGTACTTC | CASSLAGTSNYEQYF
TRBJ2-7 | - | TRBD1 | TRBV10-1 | TGCGCCAGCAGCCCTCAGGGACAGGGGAACCCCTACGAGCAGTACTTC | CASSPQGQGNPYEQYF
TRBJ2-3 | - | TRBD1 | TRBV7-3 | TGTGCCAGCAGCATGGCCTACACAGGGGGGTTGGATACGCAGTATTTT | CASSMAYTGGLDTQYF
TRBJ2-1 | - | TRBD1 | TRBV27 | TGTGCCAGCAGTTTGGGATCCTATAACAGGGGGCAAGTTGAGCAGTTCTTC | CASSLGSYNRGQVEQFF
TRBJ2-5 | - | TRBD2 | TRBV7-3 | TGTGCCAGCAGCTCCCGGACTAGCGGGGTACAGGAGACCCAGTACTTC | CASSSRTSGVQETQYF
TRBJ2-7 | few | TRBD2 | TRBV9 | TGTGCCAGCAGCGTAGGTTGGGCGGGAGGTTCCCACGAGCAGTACTTC | CASSVGWAGGSHEQYF
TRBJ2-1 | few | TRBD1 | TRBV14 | TGTGCCAGCAGCCCGGTGTTCAGGGGGCCATACGATGAGCAGTTCTTC | CASSPVFRGPYDEQFF
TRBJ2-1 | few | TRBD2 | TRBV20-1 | TGCAGTGCCCCTACGGGACTAGCGGGAGTTGGCAATGAGCAGTTCTTC | CSAPTGLAGVGNEQFF
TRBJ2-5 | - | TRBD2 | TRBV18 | TGTGCCAGCTCATCGGGGACTAGCCCTTTTGGGGAGACCCAGTACTTC | CASSSGTSPFGETQYF
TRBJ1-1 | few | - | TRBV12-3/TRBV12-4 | TGTGCCAGCATTCTGAGGGGGACTGAAGCTTTCTTT | CASILRGTEAFF
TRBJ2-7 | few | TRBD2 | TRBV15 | TGTGCCACCAGCACCCGACTAGCGGGGCTCTACGAGCAGTACTTC | CATSTRLAGLYEQYF
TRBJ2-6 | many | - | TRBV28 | TGTGCCAGCAGGCCCTTCAGGAGTGACTCTGGGGCCAACGTCCTGACTTTC | CASRPFRSDSGANVLTF
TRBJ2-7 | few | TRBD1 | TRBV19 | TGTGCCAGTAGTATGACAGGGAGCTCCTACGAGCAGTACTTC | CASSMTGSSYEQYF
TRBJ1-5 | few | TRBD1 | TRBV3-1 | TGTGCCAGCAGCCAAGAGGGACAGGACAATCAGCCCCAGCATTTT | CASSQEGQDNQPQHF
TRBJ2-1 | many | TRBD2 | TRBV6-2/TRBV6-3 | TGTGCCAGCAGCATCTCTAGCGGGAGAGGGAATGAGCAGTTCTTC | CASSISSGRGNEQFF
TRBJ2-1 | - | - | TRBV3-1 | TGTGCCAGCAGCCCCCAACTAGCAAGGGCCTACAATGAGCAGTTCTTC | CASSPQLARAYNEQFF
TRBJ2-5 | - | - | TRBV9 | TGTGCCAGCAGCGTAAACAAGGTAGCGGTCCAAGAGACCCAGTACTTC | CASSVNKVAVQETQYF
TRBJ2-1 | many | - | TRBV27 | TGTGCTTCCAGCCGAGGGGGGGGATGGAGAAATGAGCAGTTCTTC | CASSRGGGWRNEQFF
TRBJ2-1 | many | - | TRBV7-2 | TGTGCCAGCAGCCCGCGGCAGGTGGGTCATGAGCAGTTCTTC | CASSPRQVGHEQFF
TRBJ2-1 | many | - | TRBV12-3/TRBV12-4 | TGTGCCAGCAGCCCAGGGACGACCTACAATGAGCAGTTCTTC | CASSPGTTYNEQFF
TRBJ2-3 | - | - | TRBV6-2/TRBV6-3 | TGTGCCAGCAGTTACCCCGTATTTGGCGGGGTGAGCACAGATACGCAGTATTTT | CASSYPVFGGVSTDTQYF
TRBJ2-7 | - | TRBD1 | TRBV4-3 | TGCGCCAGCAGCCAGATGGACAGGGAGAACTACGAGCAGTACTTC | CASSQMDRENYEQYF
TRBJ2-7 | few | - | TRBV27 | TGTGCCAGGGCGGATGGGATCCCTCTCTACGAGCAGTACTTC | CARADGIPLYEQYF
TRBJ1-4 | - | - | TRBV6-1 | TGTGCCAGCAGCCGGGAATTTTTTGAAAAACTGTTTTTT | CASSREFFEKLFF
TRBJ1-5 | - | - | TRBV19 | TGTGCCAGTAGTAAAAACAGGGATAGCAATCAGCCCCAGCATTTT | CASSKNRDSNQPQHF
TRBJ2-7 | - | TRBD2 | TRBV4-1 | TGCGCCAGCAGCCAACTAGCGGGAGGGAGCTCCTACGAGCAGTACTTC | CASSQLAGGSSYEQYF
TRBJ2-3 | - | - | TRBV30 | TGTGCCCGGGGTGGGGTTGGCACAGATACGCAGTATTTT | CARGGVGTDTQYF